Listed here are 29 T cell receptor beta chains from one sample, sequenced in a study of beta chain features in type 1 diabetes. TCRB transcripts that were expressed got sequenced, as all of the isolated RNA had been reverse transcribed. Profiling relied on immunoSEQ multiplex PCR, and the TCRdb table lists in-frame clones only, not all of them. The top ten hold under 0.05% of the sample, which has 360,000 or so clones, about 19% seen once. Material for sequencing was naive CD4+ T cells from blood. The origin of the receptors is a woman between 18 and 29 years old in good health.

This chain links TRBV5-1 with TRBJ2-2; maybe TRBD1 (6 bases). Germline V gives CDR1 SGHRS, CDR2 YFSETQ. The length of the CDR3 is 15 residues. Trimming removed 0 bases at V and 6 bases at J, with 12 bases between. CDR3 in DNA: TGCGCCAGCAGCTTGGTACAGGGAAGGGCCGGGGAGCTGTTTTTT. It codes for CASSLVQGRAGELFF.

In this sample, this clone turned up a few times. This chain connects TRBV29-1 to TRBJ2-7; TRBD1 agrees at 7 bases. V trimming: 5 bases; J trimming: 7 bases; junction bases outside the gene matches: 11. CDR3 length: 13 residues. Germline V gives CDR1 SQVTM, CDR2 ANQGSEA. Written as DNA, the CDR3 is TGCAGCGTTCGCCTGCTGACAGGGAGAGAGCAGTACTTC. Protein: CSVRLLTGREQYF.

The chain links TRBV27 to TRBJ1-5; unclear D gene. Trimming shortened V by 2 bases and J by 6 bases, and 8 bases separated the two germline ends. Germline loops: CDR1 MNHEY, CDR2 SMNVEV (reference sequence). The CDR3 length is 13 residues. The CDR3 region is CASSLQWAQPQHF. CDR3 DNA sequence: TGTGCCAGCAGTTTACAGTGGGCTCAGCCCCAGCATTTT.

The chain is built from TRBV7-2 and TRBJ2-5; D is unclear. The CDR3 is made up of 12 amino acids. CDR1 is SGHTA and CDR2 is FQGNSA in the germline V gene. Trimming pared 6 bases from V and 1 base from J, leaving 6 bases between. The CDR3 DNA reads as TGTGCCAGCAGTCTTCTCCAAGAGACCCAGTACTTC. Translated, it gives CASSLLQETQYF. The complete variable domain, with remaining parts taken from reference TRBV7-2 and TRBJ2-5, reads GAGVSQSPSNKVTEKGKDVELRCDPISGHTALYWYRQSLGQGLEFLIYFQGNSAPDKSGLPSDRFSAERTGGSVSTLTIQRTQQEDSAVYLCASSLLQETQYFGPGTRLLVL.

The chain is built from TRBV29-1 and TRBJ2-1, with 11 bases matching TRBD2. CDR3 length: 13 amino acids. The V gene's germline CDR1 is SQVTM and CDR2 ANQGSEA. V was pared by 4 bases and J by 10 bases, with 6 bases of the junction left unmatched. The CDR3 DNA sequence: TGCAGCGTTGTACTAGCGGGAGTTCTGGAGCAGTTCTTC. Translated, it gives CSVVLAGVLEQFF.

The chain recombines TRBV2 with TRBJ2-3, with 7 bases matching TRBD2. CDR1 and CDR2 (germline): SNHLY, FYNNEI. This CDR3 spans 15 amino acids. After removal of 11 bases from V and 6 bases from J, the junction contained 17 bases not matched to a gene. The CDR3 is CASLEGGPILDTQYF. The DNA for the CDR3 is TGTGCCTCCCTGGAGGGAGGGCCTATCTTGGATACGCAGTATTTT.

This clone was seen a handful of times. The chain has TRBV11-2 and TRBJ2-5; 9 bases align to TRBD2. In germline, CDR1 is SGHAT, CDR2 FQNNGV. J gave up 5 bases and V 4 bases, and 11 bases lay outside the gene matches. CDR3 length: 16 amino acids. CDR3 coding DNA: TGTGCCAGCAGCTGGAGTTCCGGGACTAGCTACGAGACCCAGTACTTC. Protein: CASSWSSGTSYETQYF.

This clone was recorded a few times. The rearrangement joins TRBV30 to TRBJ1-2; possibly TRBD1 for D (5 bases). The CDR3 is 12 residues long. CDR1 is GTSNPN and CDR2 is SVGIG in the germline V gene (reference sequence). The V end lost 6 bases, the J end lost 0 bases, and 8 bases lay between the germline ends. The CDR3 DNA is TGTGCCTGTAAGACAGCTAACTATGGCTACACCTTC. Translation: CACKTANYGYTF.

The genes are TRBV7-6 and TRBJ1-3, with a possible D match to TRBD1 (5 bases). The ends were cut back, 1 base at V and 1 base at J, with 8 bases in the middle. This CDR3 is 15 amino acids long. Germline V gene data show CDR1 as SGHVS and CDR2 as FNYEAQ. For the CDR3, the DNA is TGTGCCAGCAGCTTAGAAGGGGTTTCTGGAAACACCATATATTTT. This codes for CASSLEGVSGNTIYF.

J is TRBJ2-5 and V is TRBV6-1; D ambiguous. Trimming removed 3 bases from V and 0 bases from J, with 11 bases in between. The CDR3 totals 15 residues. Germline V gene lookup returns CDR1 MNHNS and CDR2 SASEGT. CDR3 nucleotide sequence: TGTGCCAGCAGTGAGATAACAGCCAACCAAGAGACCCAGTACTTC. Its protein product is CASSEITANQETQYF.

This clone has just a few counts. The J gene is TRBJ1-2, the V gene TRBV18, with 7 bases fitting TRBD1. V shed 3 bases, J shed 5 bases, and the junction held 15 bases outside the gene matches. CDR1 KGHSH and CDR2 LQKENI come from the germline V gene. The CDR3 extends over 17 amino acids. The chain's CDR3 is CASSPRAPGTEPYGYTF. The DNA for the CDR3 is TGTGCCAGCTCACCGAGGGCACCGGGGACAGAACCTTATGGCTACACCTTC. Combining the CDR3 with reference TRBV18 and TRBJ1-2 gives the whole variable domain NAGVMQNPRHLVRRRGQEARLRCSPMKGHSHVYWYRQLPEEGLKFMVYLQKENIIDESGMPKERFSAEFPKEGPSILRIQQVVRGDSAAYFCASSPRAPGTEPYGYTFGSGTRLTVV.

The chain links TRBV11-2 to TRBJ2-7; maybe TRBD1 (6 bases). Germline lookup yields CDR1 SGHAT and CDR2 FQNNGV. V lost 5 bases and J lost 7, with 21 bases in between. There are 15 residues in the CDR3. The CDR3 sequence is CASSGQPYPTGEQYF. The CDR3 DNA reads as TGTGCCAGCAGCGGACAGCCTTACCCCACCGGGGAGCAGTACTTC.

The table lists this clone with a few counts. The V call is TRBV7-9, the J call TRBJ1-3; tentative D call: TRBD1 (6 bases). The CDR3 contains 18 residues. Germline V lookup: CDR1 SEHNR, CDR2 FQNEAQ (reference sequence). V was trimmed by 6 bases and J by 3 bases, leaving 24 bases between them. The CDR3 DNA sequence: TGTGCCAGCAGTTTCCGTCTACTACAGGGAATTGGTGGAAACACCATATATTTT. Encoded protein: CASSFRLLQGIGGNTIYF.

This clone was seen more than once but under ten times. The chain couples TRBV27 to TRBJ2-1, with a tentative D call TRBD2 (6 bases). Germline CDR1 reads MNHEY; CDR2 reads SMNVEV (reference sequence). The CDR3 consists of 17 residues. Trimming removed 2 bases at V and 4 bases at J, with 18 bases between. The CDR3 here is CASSLSLLAVGYNEQFF. The CDR3 DNA reads TGTGCCAGCAGTTTAAGCTTACTAGCTGTCGGTTACAATGAGCAGTTCTTC.

This clone has more than one count but fewer than ten. The chain employs TRBV19 and TRBJ1-1; 9 positions match TRBD1. Per germline, CDR1 LNHDA and CDR2 SQIVND (reference sequence). The ends lost 1 base at V and 5 bases at J; junction bases unmatched: 5. The CDR3 has 15 amino acids. This CDR3 reads CASSIASGTGTEAFF. The CDR3 region has the DNA TGTGCCAGTAGTATAGCCTCCGGGACAGGGACTGAAGCTTTCTTT.

This clone appeared a few times. The chain uses TRBV19 and TRBJ2-1, with D unresolved. Trimming left V 3 bases short and J 4 bases short, with 7 bases between. The CDR3 spans 13 residues. Germline V gene lookup returns CDR1 LNHDA and CDR2 SQIVND (reference sequence). The CDR3: CASSINGYNEQFF. The CDR3 DNA reads TGTGCCAGTAGTATTAACGGGTACAATGAGCAGTTCTTC.

The V and J genes are TRBV29-1 and TRBJ2-3, with 7 positions matching TRBD1. The germline CDR1 and CDR2 sequences are SQVTM and ANQGSEA. This CDR3 spans 14 amino acids. V trimming: 3 bases; J trimming: 4 bases; junction bases outside the gene matches: 7. The CDR3: CSVEKGGIPDTQYF. For the CDR3, the DNA is TGCAGCGTTGAGAAAGGGGGCATACCAGATACGCAGTATTTT.

The rearrangement uses TRBV7-9 and TRBJ2-4, with 8 bases aligning to TRBD1. This CDR3 spans 13 amino acids. CDR1 is SEHNR, CDR2 FQNEAQ, per germline (reference sequence). V lost 5 bases to trimming and J lost 8 bases; unmatched junction nucleotides: 5. The CDR3 DNA sequence: TGTGCCAGCAGCCCAGGGGGACAGGACATTCAGTACTTC. It specifies CASSPGGQDIQYF.

The rearrangement links TRBV7-2 to TRBJ2-7, with 9 bases identical to TRBD1. Germline loops: CDR1 SGHTA, CDR2 FQGNSA. The CDR3 covers 14 residues. The junction had 5 bases not matched to a gene; V was cut back by 6 bases and J by 2 bases. The CDR3 loop is CASSQTGGPYEQYF. DNA for the CDR3: TGTGCCAGCAGTCAAACAGGGGGCCCCTACGAGCAGTACTTC.

This clone was seen a handful of times. The chain carries TRBV7-9 and TRBJ2-5; D perhaps matches TRBD2 (6 bases). The V end lost 1 base, the J end lost 3 bases, and 9 bases lay between the germline ends. The CDR3 runs 14 residues. Germline CDR1 SEHNR, CDR2 FQNEAQ (reference sequence). The CDR3 DNA follows: TGTGCCAGCAGCTTAGTTTCGGGGGAAGAGACCCAGTACTTC. Protein sequence: CASSLVSGEETQYF.

The chain couples TRBV4-3 to TRBJ1-1; 8 bases are shared with TRBD1. V gave up 4 bases and J gave up 11 bases; unmatched junction bases: 6. From germline, CDR1 is LGHNA and CDR2 YSLEER. The CDR3 has 12 amino acids. CDR3 residues: CASSRSRGQAFF. CDR3 nucleotide sequence: TGCGCCAGCAGCCGCAGCAGGGGGCAGGCTTTCTTT.

The chain uses TRBV4-2 and TRBJ1-1; no reliable D call. V lost 0 bases to trimming and J lost 0 bases, with 8 bases between them. Per germline, CDR1 LGHNA and CDR2 YNFKEQ. The CDR3 sequence is 15 residues long. CDR3 bases: TGTGCCAGCAGCCAAGAAAGCAGGATGAACACTGAAGCTTTCTTT. Protein sequence: CASSQESRMNTEAFF.

This clone came up a few times. The rearrangement links TRBV20-1 to TRBJ2-7, with 8 bases lining up with TRBD1. This CDR3 is 11 amino acids long. Germline CDR1 is DFQATT and CDR2 is SNEGSKA (reference sequence). Trimming cost V 6 bases and J 5 bases; bases outside gene matches: 3. The CDR3 spells CSAHRGDEQYF. The CDR3 DNA is TGCAGTGCCCACAGGGGGGACGAGCAGTACTTC.

This clone has more than one count but fewer than ten. The chain couples TRBV4-2 to TRBJ1-2; D gene ambiguous. Germline-derived CDR1 and CDR2 are LGHNA and YNFKEQ. The CDR3 is made up of 14 amino acids. The V gene lost 5 bases and the J gene lost 3 bases, with 13 bases spanning the gap. The CDR3 reads CASSSNTGYYGYTF. The CDR3 DNA is TGTGCCAGCAGCTCCAACACGGGTTACTATGGCTACACCTTC.

The DNA of the CDR3 is TGCGCCAGCAGCTCGACTAACACTGAAGCTTTCTTT. It yields the protein CASSSTNTEAFF. The chain joins TRBV5-1 to TRBJ1-1; D remains unclear. The CDR3 is 12 residues long. Germline V gene lookup returns CDR1 SGHRS and CDR2 YFSETQ. V was trimmed by 3 bases and J by 2 bases, leaving 5 bases between them.

The chain combines TRBV29-1 with TRBJ2-2; 10 bases map to TRBD2. The CDR3 is 15 residues long. CDR1 is SQVTM, CDR2 ANQGSEA, per germline. The ends lost 6 bases at V and 3 bases at J; junction bases unmatched: 7. The CDR3 loop reads CSVAGTSVHTGELFF. In nucleotides, the CDR3 is TGCAGCGTGGCCGGGACTAGCGTACACACCGGGGAGCTGTTTTTT.

In this sample, this clone turned up a few times. This chain connects TRBV4-3 to TRBJ2-5; tentative D call: TRBD1 (5 bases). CDR1 and CDR2 (germline): LGHNA, YSLEER. V lost 0 bases, J lost 5 bases, and 10 bases lay in between. The CDR3 totals 14 residues. The chain's CDR3 is CASSQDVQAETQYF. CDR3 coding DNA: TGCGCCAGCAGCCAAGATGTACAGGCCGAGACCCAGTACTTC.

In DNA form, the CDR3 reads TGCGCCAGCAGCCAAGAAGGTGGGCGGGGGGGGTACAATGAGCAGTTCTTC. Translation gives CASSQEGGRGGYNEQFF. The chain links TRBV4-3 to TRBJ2-1, with TRBD2 identical over 9 bases. This CDR3 has 17 residues. The V segment lost 0 bases and the J segment 4 bases; nucleotides outside the gene matches: 7. Germline values: CDR1 LGHNA, CDR2 YSLEER.

The CDR3 here is CAWSVSRTSSLTMEGYTF. CDR3 bases: TGTGCCTGGAGTGTATCCAGGACTTCATCATTAACTATGGAAGGCTACACCTTC. V gene TRBV30 combines with J gene TRBJ1-2; D unclear. Germline V gene lookup returns CDR1 GTSNPN and CDR2 SVGIG (reference sequence). The CDR3 spans 18 residues. V was shortened by 0 bases and J by 8 bases, with 28 bases between the two germline ends. The whole variable domain, remainder taken from reference TRBV30 and TRBJ1-2, is SQTIHQWPATLVQPVGSPLSLECTVEGTSNPNLYWYRQAAGRGLQLLFYSVGIGQISSEVPQNLSASRPQDRQFILSSKKLLLSDSGFYLCAWSVSRTSSLTMEGYTFGSGTRLTVV.